A selection of T cell receptor beta chains follows, all from one sample in a study of OX40 agonist ivuxolimab in advanced cancers. The assay was immunoSEQ multiplex PCR, and TCRdb's table has in-frame clones only and misses some. This sample has more than 65,000 clones; around 84% occur once, and the top ten carry around 2.4%. The sample in question was CD4+ or CD8+ T cells sorted from blood, obtained in a trial of the OX40 agonist ivuxolimab. These receptors were collected from an adult with an advanced solid tumor such as melanoma, head and neck, liver or kidney cancer. Both conserved end residues are part of each CDR3. The D gene is left open where the match is weak. Where a row states a size, it is once, few, many or the class of an expanded clone; other rows omit it.

j_gene | abundance | v_gene | d_gene | len | CDR3aa | CDR3nt
TRBJ2-7 | medium-sized | TRBV6-5 | NA | 14 | CASSYADLTYEQYF | TGTGCCAGCAGTTACGCCGACCTTACCTACGAGCAGTACTTC
TRBJ1-6 | NA | TRBV11-1 | TRBD1 | 15 | CASSYTTGGYSPLHF | TGTGCCAGCAGCTACACGACAGGGGGCTATTCACCCCTCCACTTT
TRBJ2-3 | NA | TRBV7-2 | TRBD2 | 17 | CASSSTSGRAGTDTQYF | TGTGCCAGCAGCTCGACTAGCGGGAGGGCCGGGACAGATACGCAGTATTTT
TRBJ2-3 | NA | TRBV4-1 | TRBD2 | 17 | CASSQLLKRGSTDTQYF | TGCGCCAGCAGCCAACTCCTGAAGCGGGGGAGCACAGATACGCAGTATTTT
TRBJ1-5 | NA | TRBV2 | NA | 15 | CASSDHRAGNQPQHF | TGTGCCAGCAGTGATCACAGGGCCGGCAATCAGCCCCAGCATTTT
TRBJ1-5 | NA | TRBV5-8 | NA | 14 | CASSLVRGSQPQHF | TGTGCCAGCAGCTTGGTTCGGGGGAGTCAGCCCCAGCATTTT
TRBJ1-2 | NA | TRBV6-1 | NA | 15 | CASSAAAQPIYGYTF | TGTGCCAGCAGTGCGGCGGCTCAACCCATCTATGGCTACACCTTC
TRBJ2-2 | NA | TRBV5-1 | TRBD1 | 14 | CASSFQGETGELFF | TGCGCCAGCAGCTTCCAGGGGGAAACCGGGGAGCTGTTTTTT
TRBJ2-7 | NA | TRBV21-1 | NA | 13 | CAFRTPNRYEQYF | TGTGCCTTTAGGACCCCTAATCGATACGAGCAGTACTTC
TRBJ1-2 | NA | TRBV9 | TRBD1 | 15 | CASSVFDRTGGGYTF | TGTGCCAGCAGCGTATTTGATCGGACAGGGGGTGGCTACACCTTC
TRBJ1-2 | NA | TRBV7-2 | NA | 13 | CASSSTKTGGYTF | TGTGCCAGCAGCTCGACAAAGACCGGCGGCTACACCTTC
TRBJ2-5 | NA | TRBV12-2 | NA | 17 | CASRFFPTTGRIETQYF | TGTGCAAGTCGCTTTTTCCCAACGACAGGGAGGATAGAGACCCAGTACTTC
TRBJ1-3 | NA | TRBV5-6 | NA | 15 | CASSLQGVVRNTIYF | TGTGCCAGCAGCCTGCAGGGTGTCGTTCGAAACACCATATATTTT
TRBJ1-1 | NA | TRBV10-3 | NA | 15 | CAISESIGQYTEAFF | TGTGCCATCAGTGAGTCGATCGGCCAGTACACTGAAGCTTTCTTT
TRBJ1-2 | NA | TRBV7-6 | NA | 14 | CASSRRGDGYGYTF | TGTGCCAGCAGCCGTAGAGGGGACGGCTATGGCTACACCTTC
TRBJ2-3 | NA | TRBV5-1 | TRBD2 | 15 | CASSPFSGGVDTQYF | TGCGCCAGCAGCCCATTTAGCGGGGGGGTGGATACGCAGTATTTT
TRBJ2-7 | NA | TRBV21-1 | NA | 17 | CASSCTHRAGVCYEQYF | TGTGCCAGCAGCTGTACCCATCGGGCAGGGGTGTGCTACGAGCAGTACTTC
TRBJ2-7 | NA | TRBV5-5 | NA | 12 | CASSLDVYEQYF | TGTGCCAGCAGTCTGGACGTCTACGAGCAGTACTTC
TRBJ1-1 | NA | TRBV21-1 | NA | 19 | CASSKSYSTWTGSDTEAFF | TGTGCCAGCAGCAAATCATACTCGACCTGGACAGGGAGCGACACTGAAGCTTTCTTT
TRBJ2-7 | few | TRBV7-9 | TRBD1 | 13 | CASSLLQTGLQYF | TGTGCCAGCAGCTTACTACAGACAGGGCTCCAGTACTTC
TRBJ1-1 | NA | TRBV6-5 | NA | 14 | CASRRDSTGTEAFF | TGTGCCAGCAGACGGGACTCGACCGGGACTGAAGCTTTCTTT
TRBJ2-1 | NA | TRBV29-1 | NA | 15 | CSVPPPGSSYNEQFF | TGCAGCGTTCCTCCCCCAGGGAGCTCCTACAATGAGCAGTTCTTC
TRBJ2-2 | few | TRBV11-2 | NA | 15 | CASSLESGSTGELFF | TGTGCCAGCAGCTTAGAATCCGGATCCACCGGGGAGCTGTTTTTT
TRBJ1-5 | NA | TRBV6-5 | NA | 13 | CASRRNYNQPQHF | TGTGCCAGCAGGAGAAACTATAATCAGCCCCAGCATTTT
TRBJ2-1 | NA | TRBV7-3 | TRBD2 | 13 | CASSRGSGTEQFF | TGTGCCAGCAGCCGGGGCAGCGGGACTGAGCAGTTCTTC
TRBJ2-3 | once | TRBV29-1 | TRBD1 | 12 | CSTRTGTDTQYF | TGCAGCACGAGGACAGGAACAGATACGCAGTATTTT
TRBJ1-5 | NA | TRBV7-8 | NA | 15 | CASSLVWPSDQPQHF | TGTGCCAGCAGCTTAGTATGGCCTTCCGATCAGCCCCAGCATTTT
TRBJ1-2 | once | TRBV18 | TRBD1 | 14 | CASSPGDRGPGYTF | TGTGCCAGCTCACCAGGGGACAGGGGGCCGGGCTACACCTTC
TRBJ1-5 | NA | TRBV7-3 | NA | 13 | CASSKQGGQPQHF | TGTGCCAGCAGCAAACAGGGAGGGCAGCCCCAGCATTTT
TRBJ2-7 | NA | TRBV27 | TRBD2 | 15 | CASRANSGDSYEQYF | TGTGCCAGCAGAGCGAATAGCGGGGACTCCTACGAGCAGTACTTC
TRBJ2-1 | NA | TRBV7-2 | TRBD2 | 16 | CASRNQLAGVRNEQFF | TGTGCCAGCAGGAACCAATTAGCGGGAGTGAGGAATGAGCAGTTCTTC
TRBJ2-1 | few | TRBV20-1 | NA | 11 | CSGGPFNEQFF | TGCAGTGGCGGACCGTTCAATGAGCAGTTCTTC
TRBJ1-2 | NA | TRBV6-5 | NA | 14 | CASRQGLANYGYTF | TGTGCCAGCAGACAGGGCCTAGCTAACTATGGCTACACCTTC
TRBJ1-3 | NA | TRBV6-5 | NA | 14 | CASSRGSSGNTIYF | TGTGCCAGCAGTCGTGGGTCCTCTGGAAACACCATATATTTT
TRBJ2-3 | NA | TRBV4-3 | NA | 16 | CASSPTGYVSTDTQYF | TGCGCCAGCAGCCCCACGGGGTACGTAAGCACAGATACGCAGTATTTT
TRBJ2-1 | NA | TRBV30 | NA | 10 | CAWSVNEQFF | TGTGCCTGGAGTGTCAATGAGCAGTTCTTC
TRBJ1-2 | NA | TRBV30 | NA | 15 | CAWRASSLAAYGYTF | TGTGCCTGGAGAGCGAGCAGCCTAGCGGCCTATGGCTACACCTTC
TRBJ1-1 | NA | TRBV5-6 | NA | 15 | CASSLAGRVGTEAFF | TGTGCCAGCAGCTTGGCCGGCAGGGTCGGCACTGAAGCTTTCTTT
TRBJ2-7 | NA | TRBV6-5 | TRBD1 | 15 | CASSQFTGGHLEQYF | TGTGCCAGCAGTCAATTTACAGGGGGCCATCTCGAGCAGTACTTC
TRBJ1-3 | NA | TRBV4-3 | TRBD1 | 17 | CASSQDSDRGQGNTIYF | TGCGCCAGCAGCCAAGACTCCGACAGGGGGCAAGGAAACACCATATATTTT
TRBJ2-1 | NA | TRBV20-1 | NA | 11 | CSASTGNEQFF | TGCAGTGCTTCTACAGGGAATGAGCAGTTCTTC
TRBJ2-7 | once | TRBV6-1 | TRBD2 | 16 | CASSAFASGSSYEQYF | TGTGCCAGCAGTGCTTTCGCTAGCGGGAGCTCCTACGAGCAGTACTTC
TRBJ2-7 | NA | TRBV7-2 | NA | 14 | CASSLTLTRYEQYF | TGTGCCAGCAGCTTAACCCTCACCCGTTACGAGCAGTACTTC
TRBJ1-1 | once | TRBV6-5 | NA | 13 | CASSYGGVGEAFF | TGTGCCAGCAGTTACGGAGGGGTCGGGGAAGCTTTCTTT
TRBJ1-2 | NA | TRBV9 | NA | 13 | CASSPRDNYGYTF | TGTGCCAGCAGCCCCCGGGACAACTATGGCTACACCTTC
TRBJ1-1 | NA | TRBV7-3 | TRBD1 | 15 | CASSNQGASRTEAFF | TGTGCCAGCAGCAACCAGGGGGCCAGTAGGACTGAAGCTTTCTTT
TRBJ2-5 | NA | TRBV7-3 | TRBD2 | 15 | CASSHSGRGGETQYF | TGTGCCAGCAGCCATTCGGGACGGGGGGGAGAGACCCAGTACTTC
TRBJ1-3 | few | TRBV2 | NA | 15 | CASSGVRQSGNTIYF | TGTGCCAGCAGTGGAGTAAGACAGTCTGGAAACACCATATATTTT
TRBJ1-2 | NA | TRBV27 | TRBD1 | 14 | CASRSPSDRTGYTF | TGTGCCAGCAGAAGCCCCTCGGACAGGACGGGCTACACCTTC
TRBJ1-1 | once | TRBV4-1 | NA | 15 | CASSQPLSLNTEAFF | TGCGCCAGCAGCCAACCTCTGAGCTTGAACACTGAAGCTTTCTTT
TRBJ1-1 | NA | TRBV14 | NA | 15 | CASSQGRGGNTEAFF | TGTGCCAGCAGCCAAGGTCGGGGGGGGAACACTGAAGCTTTCTTT
TRBJ2-7 | NA | TRBV12-5 | TRBD1 | 17 | CASGLGRRGTGGYEQYF | TGTGCTAGTGGTTTGGGAAGAAGGGGGACAGGGGGCTACGAGCAGTACTTC
TRBJ1-2 | NA | TRBV5-1 | NA | 13 | CASSLIEGRGYTF | TGCGCCAGCAGCTTGATAGAGGGTCGGGGCTACACCTTC
TRBJ2-3 | NA | TRBV28 | NA | 16 | CASSSADRRAGDTQYF | TGTGCCAGCAGTTCCGCGGACAGAAGAGCAGGGGATACGCAGTATTTT
TRBJ1-1 | few | TRBV19 | NA | 13 | CASSPRTGIEAFF | TGTGCCAGTAGTCCTCGCACAGGGATTGAAGCTTTCTTT
TRBJ1-5 | NA | TRBV7-9 | NA | 19 | CASSLGAEQGGWGNQPQHF | TGTGCCAGCAGCTTAGGGGCGGAACAAGGAGGTTGGGGCAATCAGCCCCAGCATTTT
TRBJ1-4 | NA | TRBV27 | TRBD1 | 16 | CASSSQGALTNEKLFF | TGTGCCAGCAGTTCACAGGGGGCGCTGACTAATGAAAAACTGTTTTTT